Listed below are T cell receptor beta chains from one sample, sequenced in a study of HIV-infected patients and healthy controls. TCRdb re-called the 5' RACE reads through MiXCR, storing one row per CDR3 protein. The repertoire holds about 67,000 distinct CDR3 sequences, with about 16% as singletons. The specimen was CD4+ T cells from blood. The receptor set was obtained from a human donor in good health. The conserved cysteine and the conserved F or W are not part of the CDR3 here. The order of the fields is D gene, V gene, clone size, CDR3 protein. The D gene is left open where the match is weak. Clone sizes are given selectively: once, few, many, or a class where the clone is expanded.

TRBD1	TRBV11-2	many	ASNRGPGSPLH
.	TRBV20-1	.	SASKGTQGLGEQY
.	TRBV14	many	ASSQGAGSSYNEQF
.	TRBV28	many	ASTRGSMNTEAF
.	TRBV5-1	.	ASSLDPSGMNTEAF
TRBD2	TRBV24-1	.	ATSDPGTSGQETQY
TRBD2	TRBV20-1	few	SASLAGGTSPYEQY
.	TRBV10-2	.	ASRTTGDPLYEQY
TRBD2	TRBV28	many	ASSRTSGLTDTQY
TRBD2	TRBV7-2	.	ASSLALSSGGGEQF
TRBD1	TRBV29-1	few	SVGSGQGERMNTEAF